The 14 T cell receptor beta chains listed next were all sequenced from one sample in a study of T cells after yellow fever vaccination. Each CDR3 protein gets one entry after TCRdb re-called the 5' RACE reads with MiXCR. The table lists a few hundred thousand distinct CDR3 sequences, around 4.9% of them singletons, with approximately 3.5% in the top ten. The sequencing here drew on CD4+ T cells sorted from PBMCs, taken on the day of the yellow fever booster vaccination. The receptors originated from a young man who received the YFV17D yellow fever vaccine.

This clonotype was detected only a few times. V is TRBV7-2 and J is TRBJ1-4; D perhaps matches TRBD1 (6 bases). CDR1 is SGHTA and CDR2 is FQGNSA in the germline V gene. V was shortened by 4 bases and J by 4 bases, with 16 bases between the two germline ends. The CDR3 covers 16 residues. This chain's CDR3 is CASSSRRGAYNEKLFF. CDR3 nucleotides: TGTGCCAGCAGCTCGAGAAGGGGGGCTTATAATGAAAAACTGTTTTTT.

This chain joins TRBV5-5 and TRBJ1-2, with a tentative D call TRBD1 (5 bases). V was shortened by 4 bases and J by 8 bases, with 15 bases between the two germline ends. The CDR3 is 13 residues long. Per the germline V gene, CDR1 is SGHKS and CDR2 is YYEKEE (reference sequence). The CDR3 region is CASSLQLQGGYTF. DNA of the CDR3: TGTGCCAGCAGCCTGCAGCTCCAGGGAGGCTACACCTTC.

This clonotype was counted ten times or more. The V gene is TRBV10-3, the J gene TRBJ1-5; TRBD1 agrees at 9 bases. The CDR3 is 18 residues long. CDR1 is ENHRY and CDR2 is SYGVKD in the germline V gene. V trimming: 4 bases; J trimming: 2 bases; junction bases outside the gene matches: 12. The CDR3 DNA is TGTGCCATCAGTGGCTCCTCGACAGGGGGATCGGGCAATCAGCCCCAGCATTTT. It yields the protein CAISGSSTGGSGNQPQHF.

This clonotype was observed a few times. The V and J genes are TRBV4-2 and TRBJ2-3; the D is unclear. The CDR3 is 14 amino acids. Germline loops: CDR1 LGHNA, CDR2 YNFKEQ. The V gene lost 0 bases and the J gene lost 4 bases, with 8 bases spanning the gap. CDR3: CASSQELAADTQYF. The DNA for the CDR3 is TGTGCCAGCAGCCAAGAACTGGCGGCAGATACGCAGTATTTT.

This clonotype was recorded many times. CDR3 loop: CASSARLAGAEQFF. The CDR3 DNA reads TGCGCCAGCAGTGCGAGACTAGCTGGTGCGGAGCAGTTCTTC. The V call is TRBV10-2, the J call TRBJ2-1; 7 nucleotides agree with TRBD2. Trimming at V came to 4 bases and at J to 10 bases, leaving 10 bases not matched to a gene. The CDR3 has 14 residues. Germline V CDR1 and CDR2: WSHSY, SAAADI.

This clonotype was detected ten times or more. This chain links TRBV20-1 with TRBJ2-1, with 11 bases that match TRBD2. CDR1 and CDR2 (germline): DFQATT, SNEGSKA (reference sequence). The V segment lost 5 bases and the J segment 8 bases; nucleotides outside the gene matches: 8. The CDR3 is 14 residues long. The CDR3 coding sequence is TGCAGTGCTTCTAGCGGGGGGATAGCGGATGAGCAGTTCTTC. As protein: CSASSGGIADEQFF.

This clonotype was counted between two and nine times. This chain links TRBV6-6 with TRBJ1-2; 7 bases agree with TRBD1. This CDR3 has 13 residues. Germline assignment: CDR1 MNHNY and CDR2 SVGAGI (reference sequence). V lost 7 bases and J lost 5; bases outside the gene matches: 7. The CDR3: CASIAGDRYGYTF. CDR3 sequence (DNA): TGTGCCAGCATCGCAGGGGACAGATATGGCTACACCTTC.

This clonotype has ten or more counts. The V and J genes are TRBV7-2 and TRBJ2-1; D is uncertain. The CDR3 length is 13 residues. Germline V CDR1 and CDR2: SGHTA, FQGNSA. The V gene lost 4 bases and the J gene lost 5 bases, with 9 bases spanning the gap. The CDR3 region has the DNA TGTGCCAGCAGCTACAGCCGAAACAATGAGCAGTTCTTC. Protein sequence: CASSYSRNNEQFF.

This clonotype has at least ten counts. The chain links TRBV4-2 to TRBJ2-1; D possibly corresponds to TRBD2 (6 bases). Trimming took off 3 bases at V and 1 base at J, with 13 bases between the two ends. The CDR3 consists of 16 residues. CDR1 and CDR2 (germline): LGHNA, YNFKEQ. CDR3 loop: CASSQGGLQSYNEQFF. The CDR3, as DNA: TGTGCCAGCAGCCAGGGGGGTCTCCAATCCTACAATGAGCAGTTCTTC.

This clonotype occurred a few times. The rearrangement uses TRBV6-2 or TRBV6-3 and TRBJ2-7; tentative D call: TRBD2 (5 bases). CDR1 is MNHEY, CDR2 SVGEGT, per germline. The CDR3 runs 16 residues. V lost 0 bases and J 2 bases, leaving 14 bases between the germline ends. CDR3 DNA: TGTGCCAGCAGTTACTCGAGGCAGCGACTACCCTACGAGCAGTACTTC. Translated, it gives CASSYSRQRLPYEQYF.

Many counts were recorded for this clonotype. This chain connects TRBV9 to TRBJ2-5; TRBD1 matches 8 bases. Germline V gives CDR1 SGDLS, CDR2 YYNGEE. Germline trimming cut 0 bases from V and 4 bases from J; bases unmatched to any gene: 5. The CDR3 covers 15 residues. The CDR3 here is CASSVVTGTGETQYF. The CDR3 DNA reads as TGTGCCAGCAGCGTAGTGACAGGGACAGGAGAGACCCAGTACTTC. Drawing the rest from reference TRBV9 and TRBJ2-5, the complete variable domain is DSGVTQTPKHLITATGQRVTLRCSPRSGDLSVYWYQQSLDQGLQFLIQYYNGEERAKGNILERFSAQQFPDLHSELNLSSLELGDSALYFCASSVVTGTGETQYFGPGTRLLVL.

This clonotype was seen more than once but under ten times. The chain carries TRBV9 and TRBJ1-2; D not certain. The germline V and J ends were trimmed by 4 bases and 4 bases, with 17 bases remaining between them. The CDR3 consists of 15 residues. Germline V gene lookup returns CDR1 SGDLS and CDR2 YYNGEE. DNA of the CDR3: TGTGCCAGCAGCACCCAGTCCCTCAGCGGCTATGGCTACACCTTC. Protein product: CASSTQSLSGYGYTF.

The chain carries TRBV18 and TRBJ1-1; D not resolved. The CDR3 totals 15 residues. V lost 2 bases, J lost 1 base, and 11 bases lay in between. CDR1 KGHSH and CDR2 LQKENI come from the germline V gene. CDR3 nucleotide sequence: TGTGCCAGCTCACCAGTCTACCGAGGGAACACTGAAGCTTTCTTT. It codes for CASSPVYRGNTEAFF.

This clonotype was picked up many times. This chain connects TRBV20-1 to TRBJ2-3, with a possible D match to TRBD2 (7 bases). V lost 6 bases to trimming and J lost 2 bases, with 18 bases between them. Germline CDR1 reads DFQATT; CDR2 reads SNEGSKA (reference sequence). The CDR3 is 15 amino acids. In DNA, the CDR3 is TGCAGTGCCCCCCCATTAGGGGGGGCCACAGATACGCAGTATTTT. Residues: CSAPPLGGATDTQYF.